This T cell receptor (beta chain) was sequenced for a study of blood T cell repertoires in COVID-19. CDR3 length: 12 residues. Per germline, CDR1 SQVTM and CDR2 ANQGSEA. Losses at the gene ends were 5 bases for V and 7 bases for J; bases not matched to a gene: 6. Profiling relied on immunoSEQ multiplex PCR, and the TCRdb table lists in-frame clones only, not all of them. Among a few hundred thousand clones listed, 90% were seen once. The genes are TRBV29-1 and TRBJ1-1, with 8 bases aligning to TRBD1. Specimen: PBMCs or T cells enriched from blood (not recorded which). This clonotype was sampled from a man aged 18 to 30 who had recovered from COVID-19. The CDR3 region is CSVKVQGGEAFF. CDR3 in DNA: TGCAGCGTTAAGGTACAGGGGGGTGAAGCTTTCTTT.